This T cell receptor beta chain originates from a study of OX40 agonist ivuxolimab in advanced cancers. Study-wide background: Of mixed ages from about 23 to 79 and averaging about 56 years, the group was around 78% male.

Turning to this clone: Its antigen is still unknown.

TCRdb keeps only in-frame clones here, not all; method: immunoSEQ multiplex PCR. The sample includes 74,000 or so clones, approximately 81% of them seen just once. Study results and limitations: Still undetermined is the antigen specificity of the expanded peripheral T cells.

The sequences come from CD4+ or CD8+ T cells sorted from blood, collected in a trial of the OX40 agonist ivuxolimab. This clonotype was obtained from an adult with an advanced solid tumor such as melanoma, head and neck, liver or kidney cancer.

In DNA form, the CDR3 reads TGTGCCAGCAGAAAGACAGGGACCTACGAGCAGTACTTC. As protein: CASRKTGTYEQYF. The chain links TRBV27 to TRBJ2-7; 7 nucleotides match TRBD1. Germline CDR1 is MNHEY and CDR2 is SMNVEV (reference sequence). V was clipped by 6 bases and J by 2 bases; unmatched bases: 4. This CDR3 region has 13 residues.